This T cell receptor (beta chain) was found in a study of T-cell reconstitution after alpha-beta-depleted transplantation in children. Broader study findings: At day 60, the high TCRbeta diversity found in some patients originated from recipient T cells and thymic progenitors that had survived. Newly produced T cells mostly provided counts and TCRbeta diversity after one year, as hyperexpanded clones declined. Several hundred rapidly expanded clones from non-depleted graft cells reportedly supplied alpha-beta T cells about two months post-transplant.

Of note for this clonotype: As yet, its antigen is unknown.

This CDR3 contains 14 residues. V was pared by 1 base and J by 10 bases, with 14 bases between. The germline gives CDR1 SGHAT, CDR2 FQNNGV. The authors prepared the TCRbeta library with unique molecular identifiers. TCRdb recomputed calls from the PCR reads with MiXCR, one row per CDR3 protein. The sample holds about a million distinct CDR3 sequences, 25% to 35% seen once. This TCR was sampled from a boy under two years old who had a stem cell transplant for SCID, so the T cells may come from the graft donor. Specimen: PBMCs, mostly from graft donor cells, collected 360 days after TCRalphabeta/CD19-depleted stem cell transplant. The chain recombines TRBV11-2 with TRBJ2-1; possibly TRBD2 for D (7 bases). The CDR3 DNA reads TGTGCCAGCAGCTTAGGGGGGGGGCCAATCGAGCAGTTCTTC. This gives the protein CASSLGGGPIEQFF.